What follows describes a single TCR beta chain. Repertoires were generated with immunoSEQ multiplex PCR, while TCRdb's copy carries only in-frame clones and drops some. The data contain 150,000 to 200,000 clones, roughly 90% of them singletons. The data are from a study of blood T cell repertoires in COVID-19. Overall study context: Some COVID-19 samples were acute and others convalescent; all came from the United States, Italy and Spain. T cells, B-cell-depleted T cells, or PBMCs supplied cDNA or gDNA.

There are 13 residues in the CDR3. Germline CDR1 reads LNHDA; CDR2 reads SQIVND (reference sequence). Trimming stripped 0 bases from V and 7 bases from J, with 9 bases between. This chain uses TRBV19 with TRBJ1-1, with no clear D. The clonotype was recovered from a man between 60 and 75 years old with active or convalescent COVID-19. Sequenced material: peripheral blood. CDR3 nucleotides: TGTGCCAGTAGTATAGATCGGGGTAGTGAAGCTTTCTTT. It codes for CASSIDRGSEAFF.